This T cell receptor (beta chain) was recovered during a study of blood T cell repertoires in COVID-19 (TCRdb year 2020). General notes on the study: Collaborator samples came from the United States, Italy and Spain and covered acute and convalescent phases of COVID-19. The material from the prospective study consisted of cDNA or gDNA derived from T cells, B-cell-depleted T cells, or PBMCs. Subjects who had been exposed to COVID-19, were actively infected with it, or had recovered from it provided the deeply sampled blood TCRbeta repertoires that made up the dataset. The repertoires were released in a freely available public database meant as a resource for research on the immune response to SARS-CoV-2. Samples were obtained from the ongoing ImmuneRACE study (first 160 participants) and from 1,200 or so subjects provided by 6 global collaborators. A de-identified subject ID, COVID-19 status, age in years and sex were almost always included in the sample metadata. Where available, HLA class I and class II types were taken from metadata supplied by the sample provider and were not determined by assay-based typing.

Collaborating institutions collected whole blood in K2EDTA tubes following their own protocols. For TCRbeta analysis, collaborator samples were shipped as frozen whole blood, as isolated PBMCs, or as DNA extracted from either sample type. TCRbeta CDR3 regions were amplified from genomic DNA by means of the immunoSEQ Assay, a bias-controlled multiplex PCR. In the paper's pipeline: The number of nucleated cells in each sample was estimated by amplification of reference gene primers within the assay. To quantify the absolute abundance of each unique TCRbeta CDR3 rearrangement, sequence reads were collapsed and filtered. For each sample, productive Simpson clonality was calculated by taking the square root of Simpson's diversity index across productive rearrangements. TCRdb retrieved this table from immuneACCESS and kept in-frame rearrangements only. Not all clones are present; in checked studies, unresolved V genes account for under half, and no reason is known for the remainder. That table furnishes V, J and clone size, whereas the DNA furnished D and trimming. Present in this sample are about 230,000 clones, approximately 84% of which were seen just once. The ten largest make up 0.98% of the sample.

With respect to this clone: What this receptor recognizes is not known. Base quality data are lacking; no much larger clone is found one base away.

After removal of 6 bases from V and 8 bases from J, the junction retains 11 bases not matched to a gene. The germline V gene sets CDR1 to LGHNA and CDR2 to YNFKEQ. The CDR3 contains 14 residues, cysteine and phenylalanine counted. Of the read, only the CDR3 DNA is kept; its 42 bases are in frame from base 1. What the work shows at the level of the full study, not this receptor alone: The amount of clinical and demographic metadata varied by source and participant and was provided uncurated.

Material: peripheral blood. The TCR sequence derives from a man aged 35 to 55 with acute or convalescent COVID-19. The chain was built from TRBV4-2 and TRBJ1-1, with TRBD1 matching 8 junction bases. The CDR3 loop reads CASRKSDRVAEAFF. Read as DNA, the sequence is TGTGCCAGCAGAAAGTCGGACAGGGTCGCCGAAGCTTTCTTT.